Listed below are T cell receptor beta chains from one sample, sequenced in a study of blood T cell repertoires in COVID-19. TCRdb keeps only in-frame clones here, not all; method: immunoSEQ multiplex PCR. Among tens of thousands of clones, 81% were seen once, and the ten largest hold about 3.2%. The specimen sequenced was peripheral blood. Source of these receptors: a man in his 70s with COVID-19, enrolled during active disease. Each CDR3 is given with its conserved first and last residue. Each record gives: J gene, V gene, clone size, D gene, CDR3 protein, CDR3 DNA. A D gene is named only where the DNA matches it firmly. A row's size may be missing; if present it is once, few, many or a size class.

J gene: TRBJ1-3; V gene: TRBV27; clone size: -; D gene: -; CDR3 protein: CASSTIYNSGQTGNTIYF; CDR3 DNA: TGTGCCAGCAGTACCATATACAACAGCGGGCAGACTGGAAACACCATATATTTT
J gene: TRBJ2-2; V gene: TRBV28; clone size: -; D gene: -; CDR3 protein: CASSLSLADTGELFF; CDR3 DNA: TGTGCCAGCAGTTTATCCCTAGCCGACACCGGGGAGCTGTTTTTT
J gene: TRBJ2-3; V gene: TRBV4-3; clone size: -; D gene: -; CDR3 protein: CASSRSGTDTQYF; CDR3 DNA: TGCGCCAGCAGCCGCTCAGGCACAGATACGCAGTATTTT
J gene: TRBJ1-3; V gene: TRBV6-5; clone size: once; D gene: -; CDR3 protein: CASSYALSGNTIYF; CDR3 DNA: TGTGCCAGCAGTTATGCGTTATCTGGAAACACCATATATTTT
J gene: TRBJ2-1; V gene: TRBV2; clone size: -; D gene: TRBD2; CDR3 protein: CASRVQGILLAGGAGEFF; CDR3 DNA: TGTGCCAGCAGGGTACAGGGAATATTGCTAGCGGGAGGGGCGGGGGAGTTCTTC
J gene: TRBJ1-3; V gene: TRBV5-1; clone size: -; D gene: -; CDR3 protein: CASSLVTPTNTIYF; CDR3 DNA: TGCGCCAGCAGCTTGGTGACACCAACAAACACCATATATTTT
J gene: TRBJ2-5; V gene: TRBV3-1/TRBV3-2; clone size: -; D gene: -; CDR3 protein: CASSPRVAAPYQETQYF; CDR3 DNA: TGTGCCAGCAGCCCGCGCGTAGCGGCCCCGTACCAAGAGACCCAGTACTTC
J gene: TRBJ1-2; V gene: TRBV10-3; clone size: -; D gene: -; CDR3 protein: CAIRRGNPKANYGYTF; CDR3 DNA: TGTGCCATCAGGAGGGGGAATCCCAAAGCTAACTATGGCTACACCTTC
J gene: TRBJ2-7; V gene: TRBV3-1/TRBV3-2; clone size: -; D gene: TRBD1; CDR3 protein: CASSQERGQGFKF; CDR3 DNA: TGTGCCAGCAGCCAAGAAAGAGGACAGGGGTTCAAGTTC
J gene: TRBJ2-1; V gene: TRBV24-1; clone size: -; D gene: TRBD2; CDR3 protein: CATSEPSGRGYNEQFF; CDR3 DNA: TGTGCCACCAGTGAACCTAGCGGGAGGGGTTACAATGAGCAGTTCTTC
J gene: TRBJ1-1; V gene: TRBV29-1; clone size: -; D gene: -; CDR3 protein: CSARPRGTEAFF; CDR3 DNA: TGCAGCGCACGTCCTAGGGGCACTGAAGCTTTCTTT
J gene: TRBJ2-7; V gene: TRBV28; clone size: once; D gene: TRBD1; CDR3 protein: CATSGQGNINEQYF; CDR3 DNA: TGTGCCACTTCGGGACAGGGGAATATCAACGAGCAGTACTTC
J gene: TRBJ1-5; V gene: TRBV19; clone size: -; D gene: -; CDR3 protein: CASSTQQGQPQHF; CDR3 DNA: TGTGCCAGTAGTACCCAACAGGGCCAGCCCCAGCATTTT
J gene: TRBJ2-3; V gene: TRBV27; clone size: -; D gene: -; CDR3 protein: CAIGTLGTTDTQYF; CDR3 DNA: TGTGCCATCGGGACTTTAGGGACCACAGATACGCAGTATTTT
J gene: TRBJ1-2; V gene: TRBV28; clone size: -; D gene: TRBD1; CDR3 protein: CASSFGTGYGYTF; CDR3 DNA: TGTGCCAGCAGTTTCGGGACAGGTTATGGCTACACCTTC